The sequence of this T cell receptor (beta chain) was determined in a study of tumor-infiltrating lymphocytes in primary liver carcinoma. This clonotype was seen a single time. A much larger clone is a single base away; this may be a read error. The germline V and J ends were trimmed by 10 bases and 13 bases, with 23 bases remaining between them. The CDR3 has 13 amino acids. Germline CDR1 reads MDHEN; CDR2 reads SYDVKM. Each 20-30 mg portion of unsorted bulk tissue served as the source for co-extraction of RNA and DNA. The authors made TCR beta cDNA from about 500 ng total RNA with a constant-region primer. Investigators got TCR beta libraries out of three nested multiplex PCR rounds, done with slightly modified ARM-PCR. The opening two PCR rounds, around 10 cycles each, paired TRBV1-TRBV30 forward primers with a C-beta reverse primer. TCRdb called the multiplex PCR reads again in MiXCR, with one record for every CDR3 protein. The repertoire consists of some 130,000 distinct CDR3 sequences, with about two thirds occurring once and the leading ten covering over 8%.

The rearrangement joins TRBV28 to TRBJ2-4; D may match TRBD1 or TRBD2 (5 bases each). The sequenced sample consisted of tumor-adjacent normal liver tissue. This TCR came from a woman aged 55 to 70 with primary liver carcinoma and hepatitis B virus infection. The CDR3 coding sequence is TGTGCCAACAGCGCTCCAAGGGGAGAGGTACAGTACTTC. Translation: CANSAPRGEVQYF.